What follows describes a single T cell receptor (beta chain). This could be a read error, since a much larger clone is one nucleotide away. The data derive from a study of T cells in Graves' hyperthyroidism and ophthalmopathy. Germline V CDR1 and CDR2: SGHTA, FQGTGA. The ends lost 2 bases at V and 2 bases at J; junction bases unmatched: 11. The CDR3 has 18 residues. RNA transcripts gave rise to amplified TCR beta CDR3 regions. The study used the HTBI primer set for a first-round RT-PCR of the TCR CDR3. MiXCR, run by TCRdb on the multiplex PCR reads, gives a single entry per CDR3 protein. The profile shows about 380,000 distinct CDR3 sequences, about 18% of them singletons.

The receptor comes from a man younger than 35 with Graves' ophthalmopathy. The chain uses TRBV7-3 and TRBJ2-5, with 10 bases that match TRBD2. Input material: blood. The CDR3, as DNA: TGTGCCAGCAGCTTACCCTCAATGACTAGCGGGTTACAAGAGACCCAGTACTTC. Translating it yields CASSLPSMTSGLQETQYF.